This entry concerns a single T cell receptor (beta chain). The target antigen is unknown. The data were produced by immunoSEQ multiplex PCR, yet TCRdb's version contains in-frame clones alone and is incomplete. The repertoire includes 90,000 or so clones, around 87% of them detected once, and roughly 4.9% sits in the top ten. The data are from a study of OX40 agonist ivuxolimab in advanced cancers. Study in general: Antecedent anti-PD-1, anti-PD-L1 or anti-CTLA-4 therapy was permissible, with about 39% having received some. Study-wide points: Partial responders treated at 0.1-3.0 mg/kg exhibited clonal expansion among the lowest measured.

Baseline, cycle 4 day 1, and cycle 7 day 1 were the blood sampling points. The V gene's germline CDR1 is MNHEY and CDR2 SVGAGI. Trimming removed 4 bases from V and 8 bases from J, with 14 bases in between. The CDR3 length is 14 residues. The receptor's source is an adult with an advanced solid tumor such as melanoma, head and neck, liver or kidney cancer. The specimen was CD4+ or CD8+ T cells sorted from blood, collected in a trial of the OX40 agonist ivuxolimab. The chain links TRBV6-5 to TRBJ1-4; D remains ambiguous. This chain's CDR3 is CASSSHSQGEKLFF. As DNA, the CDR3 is TGTGCCAGCAGTTCCCACTCGCAAGGGGAAAAACTGTTTTTT.